This TCR beta chain is drawn from a study of T-cell memory formation after mild COVID-19. General study points: Clones from the second wave (peaking day 37) had unconfirmed SARS-CoV-2 specificity. Some SARS-CoV-2-responding clones were already detected in memory before infection. From day 15 to 85, contracting clones were balanced between CD4 and CD8, whereas later expanders leaned toward CD4+.

This clonotype has more than one count but fewer than ten. Its specificity is unknown. Deletions cut 2 bases from V and 5 bases from J, with 18 bases between. The CDR3 length is 16 residues. Germline V gives CDR1 MNHEY, CDR2 SVGAGI. With constant-segment primers, 5'RACE yielded cDNA libraries of TCR alpha and TCR beta that carried sample barcodes and UMIs. TCRdb re-derived calls from the 5' RACE reads in MiXCR, one entry per CDR3 protein. Among a few hundred thousand distinct CDR3 sequences listed, 27% were seen once. Sequenced material: PBMCs or a T cell subset sorted from them (not recorded which). J is TRBJ1-1 and V is TRBV6-5; no firm D call. This clonotype was sampled from an adult woman who had mild COVID-19 (a few samples of this study predate the infection). Cell type and time point are not known. In DNA form, the CDR3 reads TGTGCCAGCAGTTACATCCGCGGCAGGAGAGTTACTGAAGCTTTCTTT. Translation: CASSYIRGRRVTEAFF.